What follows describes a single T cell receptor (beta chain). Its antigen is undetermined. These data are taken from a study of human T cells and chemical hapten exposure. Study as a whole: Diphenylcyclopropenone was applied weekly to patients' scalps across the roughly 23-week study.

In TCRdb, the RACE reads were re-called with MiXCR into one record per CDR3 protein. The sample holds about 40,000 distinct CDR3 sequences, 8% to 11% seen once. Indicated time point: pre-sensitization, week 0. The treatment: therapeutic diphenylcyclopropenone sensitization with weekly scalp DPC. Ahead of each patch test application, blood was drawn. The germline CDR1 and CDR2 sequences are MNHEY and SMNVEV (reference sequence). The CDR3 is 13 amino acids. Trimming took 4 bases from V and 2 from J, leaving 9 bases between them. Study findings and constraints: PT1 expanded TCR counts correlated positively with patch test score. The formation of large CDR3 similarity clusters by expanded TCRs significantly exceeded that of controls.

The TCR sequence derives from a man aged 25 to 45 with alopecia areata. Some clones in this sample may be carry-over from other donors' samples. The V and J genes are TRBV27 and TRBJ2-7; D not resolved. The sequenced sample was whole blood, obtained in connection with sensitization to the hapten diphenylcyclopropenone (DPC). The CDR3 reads CASSSLTAYEQYF. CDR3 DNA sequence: TGTGCCAGCAGTTCCCTTACCGCCTACGAGCAGTACTTC.